This T cell receptor (beta chain) comes out of a study of T cell responses to AZD1222 COVID-19 vaccine. Overall study findings and caveats: Regions 160-218 and 743-854 dominated among vaccine-associated CD4 TCRs spanning spike. After the peak T cell response, and only then, were repertoires sampled. Most donors were white British and more were female, and clonal diversity was possibly underestimated.

The CDR3 is 14 amino acids. Germline V gene data show CDR1 as SGHDT and CDR2 as YYEEEE. The trim removed 6 bases at V and 2 bases at J, leaving 4 bases unmatched. The protocol was immunoSEQ multiplex PCR, while the TCRdb copy is restricted to in-frame clones and leaves out a portion. The sample shows roughly 100,000 clones, around 91% of them seen only once. About this clone itself: Its specificity is unknown.

This chain links TRBV5-6 with TRBJ2-7, with 11 bases matching TRBD2. This clonotype was sampled from an adult who received the AZD1222 COVID-19 vaccine. The source material was peripheral blood, sampled 28 days after the second AZD1222 dose. The CDR3 sequence: CASTSLAGAYEQYF. Here the CDR3 DNA reads TGTGCCAGCACCTCACTAGCGGGGGCCTACGAGCAGTACTTC.